One sample yielded the 29 T cell receptor beta chains listed below, sequenced in a study of beta chain features in type 1 diabetes. All of the isolated RNA was reverse transcribed, so expressed TCRB transcripts were sequenced. Profiling relied on immunoSEQ multiplex PCR, and the TCRdb table lists in-frame clones only, not all of them. Among hundreds of thousands of clones listed, approximately 10% were seen once. Study findings and constraints: Patients with Type 1 diabetes showed moderately but significantly shorter TCRB CDR3s in all four CD4+ subsets.

No antigen has been identified for these receptors. The specimen sequenced was naive CD4+ T cells from blood. Receptors originate from a man younger than 45 with type 1 diabetes.

There are a few counts of this clone. CDR3 coding DNA: TGTGCCAGCAGCCTCCGGACAGGGAGCTCCTACGAGCAGTACTTC. It is translated as CASSLRTGSSYEQYF. The rearrangement joins TRBV7-3 to TRBJ2-7; TRBD1 matches at 8 bases. This CDR3 comprises 15 residues. CDR1 and CDR2 from the germline V gene are SGHTA and FQGTGA. Germline trimming cut 5 bases from V and 0 bases from J; bases unmatched to any gene: 6.

The rearrangement uses TRBV5-1 and TRBJ1-1; TRBD1 is a possible D gene (6 bases). The CDR3 extends over 13 amino acids. Germline V CDR1 and CDR2: SGHRS, YFSETQ. The V gene lost 3 bases and the J gene lost 11 bases, with 17 bases spanning the gap. DNA of the CDR3: TGCGCCAGCAGCTCCGACAGGCCGAATCTGGCTTTCTTT. Translated, it gives CASSSDRPNLAFF.

This clone was detected only a few times. The gene calls are TRBV18 and TRBJ2-1; 7 bases are a match to TRBD2. The ends lost 3 bases at V and 3 bases at J; junction bases unmatched: 2. CDR1 and CDR2 (germline): KGHSH, LQKENI. This CDR3 has 14 residues. The CDR3 sequence: CASSPASGYNEQFF. CDR3 nucleotides: TGTGCCAGCTCACCGGCTAGCGGCTACAATGAGCAGTTCTTC.

This clone has a handful of counts. The chain combines TRBV4-2 with TRBJ2-5, with a tentative D call TRBD2 (5 bases). The germline CDR1 and CDR2 sequences are LGHNA and YNFKEQ. This CDR3 comprises 13 residues. The V end was cut by 5 bases, the J end by 3 bases, with 10 bases between. CDR3: CASSLFGEETQYF. In DNA, the CDR3 is TGTGCCAGCAGCTTGTTCGGGGAAGAGACCCAGTACTTC.

This clone turned up a few times. The chain carries TRBV9 and TRBJ2-1, with TRBD1 identical over 8 bases. The CDR3 is 15 amino acids. V dropped 0 bases and J dropped 4; count of bases not matched to a gene: 3. Germline values: CDR1 SGDLS, CDR2 YYNGEE. The CDR3 region is CASSVDRTGYNEQFF. Written as DNA, the CDR3 is TGTGCCAGCAGCGTAGATCGGACAGGGTACAATGAGCAGTTCTTC. Filled out from reference TRBV9 and TRBJ2-1, the complete variable domain reads DSGVTQTPKHLITATGQRVTLRCSPRSGDLSVYWYQQSLDQGLQFLIQYYNGEERAKGNILERFSAQQFPDLHSELNLSSLELGDSALYFCASSVDRTGYNEQFFGPGTRLTVL.

This clone showed up just a few times. The gene calls are TRBV19 and TRBJ2-5; D might be TRBD1 (6 bases). This CDR3 region has 12 residues. The ends were cut back, 7 bases at V and 2 bases at J, with 8 bases in the middle. Germline V CDR1 and CDR2: LNHDA, SQIVND (reference sequence). CDR3 sequence (DNA): TGTGCCAGTAACCAGGGGCAAGAGACCCAGTACTTC. Translating gives CASNQGQETQYF. The full variable domain, completed using reference TRBV19 and TRBJ2-5, is DGGITQSPKYLFRKEGQNVTLSCEQNLNHDAMYWYRQDPGQGLRLIYYSQIVNDFQKGDIAEGYSVSREKKESFPLTVTSAQKNPTAFYLCASNQGQETQYFGPGTRLLVL.

In its sample, this clone was seen a few times. This chain joins TRBV18 and TRBJ1-1; 7 nucleotides line up with TRBD1. The CDR3 extends over 14 amino acids. Germline CDR1 and CDR2: KGHSH and LQKENI. J gave up 5 bases and V 2 bases, and 5 bases lay outside the gene matches. The CDR3 DNA reads as TGTGCCAGCTCACCAATTACAGGGGAGACTGAAGCTTTCTTT. This translates into CASSPITGETEAFF.

This clone turned up a few times. This chain uses TRBV6-1 with TRBJ2-5; possible D gene TRBD2, 5 bases. Between the trimmed V and J ends, which lost 6 bases and 4 bases, there was a span of 12 bases. Germline V gene lookup returns CDR1 MNHNS and CDR2 SASEGT. CDR3 length: 13 amino acids. CDR3 sequence: CASRFVGAETQYF. In DNA form, the CDR3 reads TGTGCCAGCAGGTTCGTGGGAGCAGAGACCCAGTACTTC.

The chain employs TRBV15 and TRBJ1-2; no reliable D call. The CDR3 runs 16 residues. Trimming took off 3 bases at V and 0 bases at J, with 14 bases between the two ends. Germline V gene sequence: CDR1 LNHNV, CDR2 YYDKDF (reference sequence). Here the CDR3 DNA reads TGTGCCACCAGCAGTAATTACCGCGGGGCTAACTATGGCTACACCTTC. Translating gives CATSSNYRGANYGYTF.

This sequence joins TRBV30 and TRBJ2-5; D perhaps matches TRBD1 (5 bases). The J call is doubtful: the DNA matches TRBJ2-7 better. This CDR3 spans 14 amino acids. Germline V gives CDR1 GTSNPN, CDR2 SVGIG (reference sequence). CDR3 loop: CAWSSPGHPYEQYF. CDR3 DNA: TGTGCCTGGAGTAGTCCCGGACACCCCTACGAGCAGTACTTC.

The V gene is TRBV10-3, the J gene TRBJ2-3; no clear D. Germline CDR1 is ENHRY and CDR2 is SYGVKD. Trimming removed 10 bases from V and 0 bases from J, with 14 bases in between. CDR3 length: 14 residues. CDR3 DNA sequence: TGTGCCACCAGAACACAATCTAGCACAGATACGCAGTATTTT. Its protein product is CATRTQSSTDTQYF.

Only a few counts were recorded for this clone. The chain combines TRBV14 with TRBJ2-5; no reliable D call. The CDR3 totals 14 residues. The germline CDR1 and CDR2 sequences are SGHDN and FVKESK. Between the trimmed V and J ends, which lost 0 bases and 2 bases, there was a span of 7 bases. The CDR3 sequence: CASSQDPSQETQYF. The CDR3 DNA is TGTGCCAGCAGCCAAGATCCGAGTCAAGAGACCCAGTACTTC.

This clone was picked up a small number of times. The chain employs TRBV28 and TRBJ2-5; 7 bases match TRBD1. The CDR3 consists of 15 residues. Trimming removed 4 bases from V and 2 bases from J; junction bases left unmatched: 7. Germline V gives CDR1 MDHEN, CDR2 SYDVKM. In DNA, the CDR3 is TGTGCCAGCAGTTCCCCGGGGACAGCTCAAGAGACCCAGTACTTC. This sequence encodes CASSSPGTAQETQYF.

The chain recombines TRBV7-9 with TRBJ2-1; unclear D gene. The germline V gene has CDR1 SEHNR and CDR2 FQNEAQ (reference sequence). CDR3 length: 13 amino acids. Trimming removed 2 bases from V and 2 bases from J, with 4 bases in between. The CDR3: CASSLTPYNEQFF. The CDR3 DNA follows: TGTGCCAGCAGCTTAACACCCTACAATGAGCAGTTCTTC.

This clone was seen more than once but under ten times. This chain links TRBV7-9 with TRBJ2-1; 13 bases agree with TRBD2. Trimming cost V 5 bases and J 4 bases; bases outside gene matches: 2. Germline-derived CDR1 and CDR2 are SEHNR and FQNEAQ (reference sequence). The CDR3 covers 15 residues. The CDR3: CASSLGLAGYNEQFF. The CDR3 DNA sequence: TGTGCCAGCAGCCTGGGACTAGCGGGGTACAATGAGCAGTTCTTC. The whole variable domain, filled in from reference TRBV7-9 and TRBJ2-1, reads DTGVSQNPRHKITKRGQNVTFRCDPISEHNRLYWYRQTLGQGPEFLTYFQNEAQLEKSRLLSDRFSAERPKGSFSTLEIQRTEQGDSAMYLCASSLGLAGYNEQFFGPGTRLTVL.

The chain has TRBV28 and TRBJ1-5, with 7 positions matching TRBD1. V shed 4 bases and J 6 bases; nucleotides not matched to a gene: 9. Germline CDR1 reads MDHEN; CDR2 reads SYDVKM. CDR3 size: 15 residues. The CDR3 is CASSSTGAAPQPQHF. DNA of the CDR3: TGTGCCAGCAGTTCCACAGGGGCGGCCCCTCAGCCCCAGCATTTT.

This clone was recorded a few times. The gene calls are TRBV27 and TRBJ1-5; D is undetermined. V was pared by 5 bases and J by 0 bases, with 8 bases between. The CDR3 length is 14 residues. Germline CDR1 is MNHEY and CDR2 is SMNVEV (reference sequence). DNA for the CDR3: TGTGCCAGCAGTCGGACTAATAGCAATCAGCCCCAGCATTTT. Encoded protein: CASSRTNSNQPQHF.

The chain joins TRBV9 to TRBJ2-5; TRBD1 aligns across 7 bases. Germline V gene data show CDR1 as SGDLS and CDR2 as YYNGEE. V lost 4 bases and J lost 2; bases outside the gene matches: 5. The CDR3 has 14 amino acids. The CDR3, as DNA: TGTGCCAGCAGCTTACGGACAGGACAAGAGACCCAGTACTTC. Its protein product is CASSLRTGQETQYF.

The V and J genes are TRBV7-8 and TRBJ2-3, with TRBD2 identical over 8 bases. This CDR3 comprises 14 residues. Germline V gives CDR1 SGHVS, CDR2 FQNEAQ. The V gene end was trimmed by 4 bases and the J gene end by 4 bases; junction bases not matched to a gene: 4. CDR3 sequence: CASSSGTRADTQYF. The CDR3 DNA sequence: TGTGCCAGCAGCTCGGGGACTAGAGCAGATACGCAGTATTTT.

V is TRBV4-1 and J is TRBJ2-7, with 7 bases aligning to TRBD2. CDR1 is MGHRA and CDR2 is YSYEKL in the germline V gene. With V trimmed by 4 bases and J by 11 bases, 20 bases remained unmatched. The CDR3 spans 16 residues. As DNA, the CDR3 is TGCGCCAGCAGCCCCCTGGCGGGGGTCGTCTCGGGGAATAAGTACTTC. Translated, it gives CASSPLAGVVSGNKYF.

The V gene is TRBV7-8, the J gene TRBJ1-5; TRBD1 matches 9 bases. V was clipped by 4 bases and J by 3 bases; unmatched bases: 13. CDR1 SGHVS and CDR2 FQNEAQ come from the germline V gene. The CDR3 is 18 amino acids. This chain's CDR3 is CASSSILRDRVYNQPQHF. The CDR3 DNA reads TGTGCCAGCAGCTCGATTCTGCGGGACAGGGTATACAATCAGCCCCAGCATTTT. Supplemented by reference TRBV7-8 and TRBJ1-5, the full variable domain reads GAGVSQSPRYKVAKRGQDVALRCDPISGHVSLFWYQQALGQGPEFLTYFQNEAQLDKSGLPSDRFFAERPEGSVSTLKIQRTQQEDSAVYLCASSSILRDRVYNQPQHFGDGTRLSIL.

V and J are TRBV2 and TRBJ2-3, with 11 positions matching TRBD2. Looked up from germline, CDR1 is SNHLY and CDR2 is FYNNEI. V gave up 6 bases and J gave up 1 base; unmatched junction bases: 3. The CDR3 totals 15 residues. The CDR3 sequence: CASRKLAGGTDTQYF. For the CDR3, the DNA is TGTGCCAGCAGGAAACTAGCGGGGGGCACAGATACGCAGTATTTT.

This clone was observed a handful of times. Other DNA sequences of this sample code for an identical CDR3. The DNA for the CDR3 is TGCGCCAGCAGCTCTCAGGGGGACTATGGCTACACCTTC. Protein product: CASSSQGDYGYTF. J is TRBJ1-2 and V is TRBV5-1; 7 nucleotides align to TRBD1. The V and J ends lost 3 bases and 3 bases, in that order; junction bases with no gene match: 2. Germline lookup yields CDR1 SGHRS and CDR2 YFSETQ. The CDR3 totals 13 residues. The full variable domain, its missing parts supplied by reference TRBV5-1 and TRBJ1-2, is KAGVTQTPRYLIKTRGQQVTLSCSPISGHRSVSWYQQTPGQGLQFLFEYFSETQRNKGNFPGRFSGRQFSNSRSEMNVSTLELGDSALYLCASSSQGDYGYTFGSGTRLTVV.

The V gene is TRBV25-1, the J gene TRBJ2-2; tentative D call: TRBD1 (6 bases). This CDR3 has 14 amino acids. From germline, CDR1 is MGHDK and CDR2 SYGVNS. V gave up 10 bases and J gave up 3 bases, with 15 bases separating them. CDR3 bases: TGTGCCACAGGGGTTCGATCGGACACCGGGGAGCTGTTTTTT. This encodes CATGVRSDTGELFF.

The gene calls are TRBV19 and TRBJ1-6; 8 nucleotides agree with TRBD1. Germline lookup yields CDR1 LNHDA and CDR2 SQIVND (reference sequence). V lost 3 bases and J lost 8; bases outside the gene matches: 9. The CDR3 length is 16 residues. This CDR3 reads CASSIWAGGAYSPLHF. Here the CDR3 DNA reads TGTGCCAGTAGTATCTGGGCAGGGGGCGCGTATTCACCCCTCCACTTT.

V and J are TRBV28 and TRBJ2-5; TRBD1 matches 11 bases. The CDR3 length is 15 residues. Trimming took 7 bases from V and 5 from J; bases not matched to a gene: 9. Germline CDR1 is MDHEN and CDR2 is SYDVKM. CDR3 amino acids: CASTPGQGAYETQYF. CDR3 DNA sequence: TGTGCCAGCACCCCCGGACAGGGGGCTTATGAGACCCAGTACTTC.

This clone was seen a few times. Other DNA sequences in the same sample also yield this CDR3. The rearrangement links TRBV7-2 to TRBJ2-1; 11 bases map to TRBD2. Germline V CDR1 and CDR2: SGHTA, FQGNSA. The ends lost 5 bases at V and 2 bases at J; junction bases unmatched: 2. The CDR3 has 15 amino acids. The CDR3: CASSPSGGTYNEQFF. CDR3 DNA: TGTGCCAGCAGCCCTAGCGGGGGGACCTACAATGAGCAGTTCTTC.

This chain connects TRBV18 to TRBJ2-5; tentative D call: TRBD2 (5 bases). The CDR3 consists of 13 residues. V dropped 3 bases and J dropped 5 bases, with 10 bases sitting between them. Germline V lookup: CDR1 KGHSH, CDR2 LQKENI. For the CDR3, the DNA is TGTGCCAGCTCACCCGGGGAGTCGGAGACCCAGTACTTC. Amino acid sequence: CASSPGESETQYF.

The sample holds a few counts of this clone. The V and J genes are TRBV2 and TRBJ1-1; D ambiguous. Germline CDR1 SNHLY, CDR2 FYNNEI. Trimming cost V 1 base and J 1 base, with 4 bases left between them. The CDR3 runs 13 residues. The CDR3 DNA sequence: TGTGCCAGCAGTGAAGTCAAGAACACTGAAGCTTTCTTT. Translating it yields CASSEVKNTEAFF.